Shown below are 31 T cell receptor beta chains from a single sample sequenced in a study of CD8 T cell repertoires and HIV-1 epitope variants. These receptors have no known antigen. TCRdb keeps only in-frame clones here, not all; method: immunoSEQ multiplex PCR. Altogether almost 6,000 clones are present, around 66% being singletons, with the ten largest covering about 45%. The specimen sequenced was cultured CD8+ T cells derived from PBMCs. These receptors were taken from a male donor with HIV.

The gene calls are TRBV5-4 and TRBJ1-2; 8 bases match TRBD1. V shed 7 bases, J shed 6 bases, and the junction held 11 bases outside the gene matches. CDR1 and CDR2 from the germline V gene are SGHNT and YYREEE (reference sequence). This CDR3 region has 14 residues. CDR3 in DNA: TGTGCCAGCGAGAGGACAGGGCAAGGGCATGGCTACACCTTC. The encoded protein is CASERTGQGHGYTF.

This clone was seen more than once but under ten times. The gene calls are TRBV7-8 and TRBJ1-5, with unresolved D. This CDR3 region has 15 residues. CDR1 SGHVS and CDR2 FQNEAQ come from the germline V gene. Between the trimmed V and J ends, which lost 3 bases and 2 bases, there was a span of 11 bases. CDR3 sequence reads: CASSFQERGNQPQHF. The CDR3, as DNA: TGTGCCAGCAGCTTCCAGGAAAGGGGCAATCAGCCCCAGCATTTT.

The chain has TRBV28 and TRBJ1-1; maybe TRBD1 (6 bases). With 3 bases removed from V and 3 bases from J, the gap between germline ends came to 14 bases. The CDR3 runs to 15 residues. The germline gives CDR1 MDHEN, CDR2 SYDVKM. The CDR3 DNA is TGTGCCAGCAGTTTTCAGGGGCAGAAGGACACTGAAGCTTTCTTT. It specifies CASSFQGQKDTEAFF.

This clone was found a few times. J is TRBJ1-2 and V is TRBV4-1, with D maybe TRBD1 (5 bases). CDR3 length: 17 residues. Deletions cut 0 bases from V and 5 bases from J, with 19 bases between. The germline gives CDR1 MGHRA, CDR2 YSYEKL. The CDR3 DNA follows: TGCGCCAGCAGCCAAGACCCCTCGGGTAACAGGCGGTATGGCTACACCTTC. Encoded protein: CASSQDPSGNRRYGYTF.

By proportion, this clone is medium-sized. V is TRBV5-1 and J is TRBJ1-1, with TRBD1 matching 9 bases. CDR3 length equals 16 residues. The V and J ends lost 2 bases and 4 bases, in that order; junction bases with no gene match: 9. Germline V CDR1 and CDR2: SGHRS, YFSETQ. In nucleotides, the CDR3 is TGCGCCAGCAGCTTAATCCGACAGGGGGGGAGCACTGAAGCTTTCTTT. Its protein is CASSLIRQGGSTEAFF.

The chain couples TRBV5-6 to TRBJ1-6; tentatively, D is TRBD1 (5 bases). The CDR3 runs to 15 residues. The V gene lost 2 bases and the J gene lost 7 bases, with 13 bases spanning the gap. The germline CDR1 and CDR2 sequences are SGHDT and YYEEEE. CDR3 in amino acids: CASSFLQGVNSPLHF. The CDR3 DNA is TGTGCCAGCAGCTTCCTCCAGGGCGTGAATTCACCCCTCCACTTT.

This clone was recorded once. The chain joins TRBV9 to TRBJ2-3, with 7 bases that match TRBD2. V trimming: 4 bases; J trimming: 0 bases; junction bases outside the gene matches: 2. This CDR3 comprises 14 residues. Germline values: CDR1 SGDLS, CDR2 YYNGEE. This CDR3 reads CASSPAGSTDTQYF. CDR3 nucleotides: TGTGCCAGCAGCCCAGCGGGGAGCACAGATACGCAGTATTTT.

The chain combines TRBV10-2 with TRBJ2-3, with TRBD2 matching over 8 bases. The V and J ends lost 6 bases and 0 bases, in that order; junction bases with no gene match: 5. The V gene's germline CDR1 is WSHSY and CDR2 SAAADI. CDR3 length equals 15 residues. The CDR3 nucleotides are TGCGCCAGCAGGGAAGCGGGGGATAGCACAGATACGCAGTATTTT. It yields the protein CASREAGDSTDTQYF.

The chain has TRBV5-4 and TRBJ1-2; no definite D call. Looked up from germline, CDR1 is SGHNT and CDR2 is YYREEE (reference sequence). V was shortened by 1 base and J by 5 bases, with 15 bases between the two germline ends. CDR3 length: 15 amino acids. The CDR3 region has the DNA TGTGCCAGCAGCTTGCGGGAAGTCACTATTTATGGCTACACCTTC. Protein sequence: CASSLREVTIYGYTF.

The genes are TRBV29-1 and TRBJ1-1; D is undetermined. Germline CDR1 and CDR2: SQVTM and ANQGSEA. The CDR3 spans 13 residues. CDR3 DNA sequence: TGCAGTCACGACCTGTTGCGAGACACTGAAGCTTTCTTT. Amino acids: CSHDLLRDTEAFF.

The CDR3: CASSPSRGTSGYNEQFF. The CDR3 DNA sequence: TGTGCCAGTAGTCCAAGCCGCGGGACTAGCGGGTACAATGAGCAGTTCTTC. V and J are TRBV19 and TRBJ2-1; TRBD2 matches at 12 bases. The germline gives CDR1 LNHDA, CDR2 SQIVND (reference sequence). The CDR3 is 17 residues long. V dropped 5 bases and J dropped 4; count of bases not matched to a gene: 9.

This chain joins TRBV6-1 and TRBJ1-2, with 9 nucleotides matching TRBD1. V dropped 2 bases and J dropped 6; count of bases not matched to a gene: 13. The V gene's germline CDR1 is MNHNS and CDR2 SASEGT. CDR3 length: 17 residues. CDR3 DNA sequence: TGTGCCAGCAGTGAAAATTGGGGGATACAGGGGGCGGATGGCTACACCTTC. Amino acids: CASSENWGIQGADGYTF.

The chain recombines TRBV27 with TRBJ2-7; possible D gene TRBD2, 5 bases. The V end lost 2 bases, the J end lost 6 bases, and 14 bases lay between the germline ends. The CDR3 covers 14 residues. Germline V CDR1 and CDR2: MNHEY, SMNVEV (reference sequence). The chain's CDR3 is CASSLAGGISEQYF. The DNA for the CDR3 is TGTGCCAGCAGTTTAGCCGGAGGAATCAGCGAGCAGTACTTC.

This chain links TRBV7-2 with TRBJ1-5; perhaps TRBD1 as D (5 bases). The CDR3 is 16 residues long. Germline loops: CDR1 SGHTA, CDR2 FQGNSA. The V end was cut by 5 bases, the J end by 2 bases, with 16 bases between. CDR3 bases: TGTGCCAGCAGCCTGTGGGGGGACCTAGGCAATCAGCCCCAGCATTTT. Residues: CASSLWGDLGNQPQHF.

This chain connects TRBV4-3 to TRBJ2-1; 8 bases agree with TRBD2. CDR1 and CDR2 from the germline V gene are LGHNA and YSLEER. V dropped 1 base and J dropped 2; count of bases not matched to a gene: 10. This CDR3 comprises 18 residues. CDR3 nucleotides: TGCGCCAGCAGCCAAGCCCAGCCCGGGGGGGCTACCTACAATGAGCAGTTCTTC. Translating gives CASSQAQPGGATYNEQFF.

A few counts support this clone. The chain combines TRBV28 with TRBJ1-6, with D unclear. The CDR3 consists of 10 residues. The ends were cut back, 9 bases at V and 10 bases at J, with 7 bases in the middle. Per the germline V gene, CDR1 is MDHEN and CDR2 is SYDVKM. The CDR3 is CASAGSPLHF. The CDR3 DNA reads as TGTGCCAGTGCGGGATCACCCCTCCACTTT.

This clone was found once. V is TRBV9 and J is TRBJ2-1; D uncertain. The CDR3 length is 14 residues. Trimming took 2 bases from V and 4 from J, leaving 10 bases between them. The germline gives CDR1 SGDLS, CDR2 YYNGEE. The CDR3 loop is CASSVDGSYNEQFF. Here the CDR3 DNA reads TGTGCCAGCAGCGTCGACGGCAGTTACAATGAGCAGTTCTTC.

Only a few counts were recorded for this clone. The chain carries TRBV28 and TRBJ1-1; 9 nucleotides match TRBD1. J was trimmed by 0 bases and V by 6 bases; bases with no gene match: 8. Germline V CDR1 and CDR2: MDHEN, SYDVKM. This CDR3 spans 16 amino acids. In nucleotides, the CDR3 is TGTGCCAGCAGGGCCGAACAGGGGGCCTTGAACACTGAAGCTTTCTTT. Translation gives CASRAEQGALNTEAFF.

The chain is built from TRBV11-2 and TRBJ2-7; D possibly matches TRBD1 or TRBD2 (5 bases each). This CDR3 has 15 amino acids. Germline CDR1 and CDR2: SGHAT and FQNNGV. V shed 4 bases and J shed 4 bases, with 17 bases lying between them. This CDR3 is CASSYFRGQLYEQYF. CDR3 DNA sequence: TGTGCCAGCAGCTACTTCCGGGGCCAATTGTACGAGCAGTACTTC.

Here the CDR3 DNA reads TGTGCCAGCAGCCCAAGGGCGGGGCACTACGAGCAGTACTTC. It specifies CASSPRAGHYEQYF. This chain uses TRBV7-9 with TRBJ2-7, with D perhaps matching TRBD2 (6 bases). Deletions cut 5 bases from V and 3 bases from J, with 14 bases between. This CDR3 comprises 14 residues. Germline lookup yields CDR1 SEHNR and CDR2 FQNEAQ (reference sequence).

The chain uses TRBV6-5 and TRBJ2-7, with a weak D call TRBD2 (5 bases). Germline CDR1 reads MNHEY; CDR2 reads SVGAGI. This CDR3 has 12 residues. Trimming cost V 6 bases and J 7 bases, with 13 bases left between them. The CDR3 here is CASSDGNGEQYF. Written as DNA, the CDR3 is TGTGCCAGCAGCGACGGGAATGGGGAGCAGTACTTC.

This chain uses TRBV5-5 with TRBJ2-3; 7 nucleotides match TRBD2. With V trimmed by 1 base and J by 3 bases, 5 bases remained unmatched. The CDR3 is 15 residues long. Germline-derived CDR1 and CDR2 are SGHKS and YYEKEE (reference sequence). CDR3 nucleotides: TGTGCCAGCAGCTTGTTTGGGGAGGGTACAGATACGCAGTATTTT. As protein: CASSLFGEGTDTQYF.

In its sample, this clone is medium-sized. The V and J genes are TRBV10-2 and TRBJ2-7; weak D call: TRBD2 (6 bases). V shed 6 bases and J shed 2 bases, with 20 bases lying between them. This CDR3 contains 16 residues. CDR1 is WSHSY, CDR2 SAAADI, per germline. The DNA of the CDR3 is TGCGCCAGCAGGGGGGGATGGGGCAAGGGTACCTACGAGCAGTACTTC. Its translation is CASRGGWGKGTYEQYF.

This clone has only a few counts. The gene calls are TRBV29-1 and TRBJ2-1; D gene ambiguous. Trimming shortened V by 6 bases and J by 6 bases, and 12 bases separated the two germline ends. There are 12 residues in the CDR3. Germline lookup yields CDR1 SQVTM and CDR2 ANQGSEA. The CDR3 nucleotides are TGCAGCGTCCTCCAAAGGGCCAATGAGCAGTTCTTC. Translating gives CSVLQRANEQFF.

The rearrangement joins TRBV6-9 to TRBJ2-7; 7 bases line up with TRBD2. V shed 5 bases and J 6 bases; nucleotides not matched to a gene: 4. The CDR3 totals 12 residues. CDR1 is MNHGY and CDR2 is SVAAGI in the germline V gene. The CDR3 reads CASSAGTIEQYF. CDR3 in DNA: TGTGCCAGCAGTGCGGGGACTATCGAGCAGTACTTC.

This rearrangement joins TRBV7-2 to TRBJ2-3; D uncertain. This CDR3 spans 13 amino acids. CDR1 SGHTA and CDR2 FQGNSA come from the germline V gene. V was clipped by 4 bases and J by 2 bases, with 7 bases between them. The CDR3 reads CASSSRTTDTQYF. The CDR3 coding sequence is TGTGCCAGCAGCTCAAGGACCACAGATACGCAGTATTTT.

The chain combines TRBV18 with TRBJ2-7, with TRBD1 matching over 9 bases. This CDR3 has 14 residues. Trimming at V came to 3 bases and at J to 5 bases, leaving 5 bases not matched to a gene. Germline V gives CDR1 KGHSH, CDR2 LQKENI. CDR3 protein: CASSPPGQGDEQYF. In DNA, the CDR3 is TGTGCCAGCTCACCTCCGGGACAGGGCGACGAGCAGTACTTC. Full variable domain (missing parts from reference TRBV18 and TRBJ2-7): NAGVMQNPRHLVRRRGQEARLRCSPMKGHSHVYWYRQLPEEGLKFMVYLQKENIIDESGMPKERFSAEFPKEGPSILRIQQVVRGDSAAYFCASSPPGQGDEQYFGPGTRLTVT.

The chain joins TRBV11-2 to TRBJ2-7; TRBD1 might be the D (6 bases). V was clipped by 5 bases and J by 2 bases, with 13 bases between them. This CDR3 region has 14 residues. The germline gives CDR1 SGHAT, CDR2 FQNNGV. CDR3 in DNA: TGTGCCAGCAGCCGGACAGAGAGCACCTACGAGCAGTACTTC. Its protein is CASSRTESTYEQYF.

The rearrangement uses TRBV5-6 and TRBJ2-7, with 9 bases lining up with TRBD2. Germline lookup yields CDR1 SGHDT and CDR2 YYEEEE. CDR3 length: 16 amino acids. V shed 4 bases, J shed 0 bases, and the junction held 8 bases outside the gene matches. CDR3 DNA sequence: TGTGCCAGCAGCCCCCAGAGCGGGAGGTACTCCTACGAGCAGTACTTC. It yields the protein CASSPQSGRYSYEQYF.

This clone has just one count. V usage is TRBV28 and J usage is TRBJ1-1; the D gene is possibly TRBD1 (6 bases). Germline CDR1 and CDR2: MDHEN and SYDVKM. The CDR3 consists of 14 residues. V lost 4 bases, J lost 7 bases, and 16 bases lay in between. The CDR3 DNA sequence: TGTGCCAGCAGTTACGAGACAGGCTCGATTGAAGCTTTCTTT. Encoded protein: CASSYETGSIEAFF.

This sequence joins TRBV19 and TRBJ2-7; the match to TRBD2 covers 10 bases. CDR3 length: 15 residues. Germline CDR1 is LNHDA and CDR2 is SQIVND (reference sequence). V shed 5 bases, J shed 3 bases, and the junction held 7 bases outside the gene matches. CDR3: CASSSPSGGHYEQYF. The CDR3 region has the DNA TGTGCCAGTAGTTCCCCTAGCGGGGGTCACTACGAGCAGTACTTC.